The TCR beta chain under discussion was sequenced for a study of cytomegalovirus exposure and HLA in healthy donors. Study in general: Approximately 85 million unique TCRs from HLA-typed donors were held in an early release of data.

The PCR contained 60 Vbeta and 13 Jbeta primers. The repertoire was sequenced with immunoSEQ multiplex PCR; TCRdb's copy has only in-frame clones and lacks some. The repertoire holds roughly 120,000 clones, under 90% seen once, with less than 2.5% in the top ten. Of note for this clone: Antigen specificity is unknown.

Unrecorded immune exposures were likely, despite nominal health at sampling. Study-level results: Researchers reported in a later analysis that a missense DCLRE1C variant was tied to TCR beta V- and J-gene trimming.

The material sequenced was PBMCs. The sequence was obtained from a woman aged 40 to 50 in good health and CMV-seronegative.

The CDR3 DNA reads as TGTGCCAGCTCCGGGACTACCTCCTACGAGCAGTACTTC. It specifies CASSGTTSYEQYF. The V and J genes are TRBV9 and TRBJ2-5, with 7 bases identical to TRBD2. The J call may be faulty, since TRBJ2-7 better matches the DNA end. This CDR3 is 13 amino acids long. Per the germline V gene, CDR1 is SGDLS and CDR2 is YYNGEE.